The 16 T cell receptor beta chains given below trace back to one sample, sequenced in a study of CD8 T cells in ankylosing spondylitis. TCRdb redid the calling of the 5' RACE reads with MiXCR, one entry per CDR3 protein. This sample has over 200,000 distinct CDR3 sequences, with over 9.5% found just once. Specimen: blood, either unsorted or a sorted T cell fraction (not recorded which). All receptors come from a male donor with ankylosing spondylitis or in good health (not recorded which).

Many counts were recorded for this clonotype. The chain combines TRBV10-3 with TRBJ2-3; 12 bases are a match to TRBD2. The CDR3 is 16 amino acids. Losses at the gene ends were 4 bases for V and 4 bases for J; bases not matched to a gene: 6. The germline gives CDR1 ENHRY, CDR2 SYGVKD. The CDR3 sequence: CAISGPSGGDADTQYF. In DNA form, the CDR3 reads TGTGCCATCAGTGGCCCTAGCGGGGGGGACGCAGATACGCAGTATTTT.

The V gene is TRBV7-8, the J gene TRBJ1-1; 8 bases are shared with TRBD1. Germline lookup yields CDR1 SGHVS and CDR2 FQNEAQ. The trim removed 5 bases at V and 5 bases at J, leaving 13 bases unmatched. This CDR3 comprises 16 residues. CDR3 sequence reads: CASSPHGPGGRTEAFF. The CDR3 DNA is TGTGCCAGCAGCCCGCATGGCCCAGGGGGCCGGACTGAAGCTTTCTTT.

This clonotype was counted only a few times. The V and J genes are TRBV21-1 and TRBJ2-7; the DNA was not used to check the table's D call, TRBD2. TRBV21-1 is listed as a pseudogene. The CDR3 consists of 17 residues. CDR3 region: CASSDRTSGGNPYEQYF. The CDR3 nucleotides read TGTGCCAGCAGCGACCGGACTAGCGGGGGGAACCCCTACGAGCAGTACTTC.

This clonotype was seen ten or more times. The chain has TRBV6-2 or TRBV6-3 and TRBJ2-6, with unresolved D. The CDR3 runs 16 residues. Germline CDR1 reads MNHEY; CDR2 reads SVGEGT. The V end was cut by 6 bases, the J end by 3 bases, with 15 bases between. The CDR3, as DNA: TGTGCCAGCAGAACCTCCCCCTTTAATGGGGCCAACGTCCTGACTTTC. It yields the protein CASRTSPFNGANVLTF.

This clonotype showed up many times. The chain recombines TRBV5-4 with TRBJ2-7, with a tentative D call TRBD1 (7 bases). The germline gives CDR1 SGHNT, CDR2 YYREEE (reference sequence). The CDR3 runs 16 residues. V lost 3 bases and J lost 4, with 20 bases in between. CDR3 bases: TGTGCCAGCAGCTCCACACGCGGGACAGCCAATTACGAGCAGTACTTC. This gives the protein CASSSTRGTANYEQYF.

The CDR3 reads CASSPLGGGQGDTQYF. The DNA for the CDR3 is TGTGCCAGCTCCCCTCTAGGTGGGGGACAGGGGGATACGCAGTATTTT. J is TRBJ2-3 and V is TRBV18, with TRBD1 matching 10 bases. The germline CDR1 and CDR2 sequences are KGHSH and LQKENI. Trimming removed 6 bases from V and 6 bases from J; junction bases left unmatched: 12. There are 16 residues in the CDR3.

Many counts were recorded for this clonotype. The gene calls are TRBV6-5 and TRBJ1-4; possibly TRBD1 for D (6 bases). The CDR3 runs to 14 residues. The germline V and J ends were trimmed by 2 bases and 10 bases, with 14 bases remaining between them. CDR1 and CDR2 from the germline V gene are MNHEY and SVGAGI. The CDR3 region has the DNA TGTGCCAGCAGTTACCCGGCAGGGGAGGGAAAACTGTTTTTT. Encoded protein: CASSYPAGEGKLFF.

This clonotype was observed at least ten times. V gene TRBV4-2 combines with J gene TRBJ2-1; 15 bases match TRBD2. CDR1 is LGHNA, CDR2 YNFKEQ, per germline. There are 17 residues in the CDR3. V trimming: 3 bases; J trimming: 4 bases; junction bases outside the gene matches: 4. CDR3 sequence reads: CASSQGTSGGLYNEQFF. The CDR3 nucleotides read TGTGCCAGCAGCCAGGGGACTAGCGGGGGGCTTTACAATGAGCAGTTCTTC.

The chain has TRBV5-1 and TRBJ1-5; perhaps TRBD1 as D (6 bases). The V gene lost 0 bases and the J gene lost 8 bases, with 15 bases spanning the gap. Germline values: CDR1 SGHRS, CDR2 YFSETQ. The CDR3 is 15 residues long. CDR3 region: CASSLDAGGREPQHF. The CDR3 region has the DNA TGCGCCAGCAGCTTGGATGCCGGGGGGCGTGAGCCCCAGCATTTT.

CDR3 DNA: TGTGCCAGCAGCGTAGCAGCGGGGGGGATCCCAGATACGCAGTATTTT. It codes for CASSVAAGGIPDTQYF. The rearrangement uses TRBV9 and TRBJ2-3; 10 bases are a match to TRBD2. The germline CDR1 and CDR2 sequences are SGDLS and YYNGEE. The CDR3 has 16 amino acids. V trimming: 0 bases; J trimming: 4 bases; junction bases outside the gene matches: 5.

In this sample, this clonotype turned up a few times. This chain joins TRBV5-1 and TRBJ2-7; 11 bases match TRBD1. The CDR3 runs to 14 residues. Looked up from germline, CDR1 is SGHRS and CDR2 is YFSETQ. Trimming took 7 bases from V and 3 from J; bases not matched to a gene: 6. The DNA for the CDR3 is TGCGCCAGCTATCCCGGGACAGGGGGCTACGAGCAGTACTTC. This codes for CASYPGTGGYEQYF.

This clonotype came up a few times. The V call is TRBV7-2, the J call TRBJ2-2; TRBD2 matches 9 bases. The V and J ends lost 1 base and 7 bases, in that order; junction bases with no gene match: 4. The CDR3 is made up of 15 amino acids. Germline lookup yields CDR1 SGHTA and CDR2 FQGNSA. DNA for the CDR3: TGTGCCAGCAGCTTAGGCGGGGGGGCCTTCGGGGAGCTGTTTTTT. Amino acids: CASSLGGGAFGELFF.

This clonotype was seen repeatedly, ten times or more. The chain carries TRBV5-1 and TRBJ2-5, with D unclear. Germline V gene data show CDR1 as SGHRS and CDR2 as YFSETQ. V was trimmed by 0 bases and J by 3 bases, leaving 6 bases between them. This CDR3 spans 13 amino acids. In nucleotides, the CDR3 is TGCGCCAGCAGCTTGGGTTTTGAAGAGACCCAGTACTTC. Translation gives CASSLGFEETQYF.

This clonotype was counted many times. This chain uses TRBV12-3 or TRBV12-4 with TRBJ1-1, with D possibly TRBD1 on 5 matching bases. This CDR3 region has 15 residues. Trimming shortened V by 4 bases and J by 5 bases, and 17 bases separated the two germline ends. The CDR3 loop is CASSSQAGRETEAFF. The CDR3 DNA reads as TGTGCCAGCAGTTCCCAGGCAGGGAGGGAGACTGAAGCTTTCTTT.

This clonotype occurred many times. The chain carries TRBV6-1 and TRBJ1-2; D is ambiguous. The V and J ends lost 7 bases and 1 base respectively, with 10 bases between them. The CDR3 consists of 13 residues. CDR1 is MNHNS and CDR2 is SASEGT in the germline V gene. The DNA of the CDR3 is TGTGCCAGCACCAGACAAAATAACTATGGCTACACCTTC. Protein sequence: CASTRQNNYGYTF.

The chain is built from TRBV5-1 and TRBJ2-1; 15 bases map to TRBD2. Germline V gene data show CDR1 as SGHRS and CDR2 as YFSETQ. The CDR3 is made up of 17 amino acids. V lost 5 bases and J lost 1; bases outside the gene matches: 4. The CDR3: CASSGTSGGLSYNEQFF. The CDR3, as DNA: TGCGCCAGCAGTGGGACTAGCGGGGGGCTGTCCTACAATGAGCAGTTCTTC.